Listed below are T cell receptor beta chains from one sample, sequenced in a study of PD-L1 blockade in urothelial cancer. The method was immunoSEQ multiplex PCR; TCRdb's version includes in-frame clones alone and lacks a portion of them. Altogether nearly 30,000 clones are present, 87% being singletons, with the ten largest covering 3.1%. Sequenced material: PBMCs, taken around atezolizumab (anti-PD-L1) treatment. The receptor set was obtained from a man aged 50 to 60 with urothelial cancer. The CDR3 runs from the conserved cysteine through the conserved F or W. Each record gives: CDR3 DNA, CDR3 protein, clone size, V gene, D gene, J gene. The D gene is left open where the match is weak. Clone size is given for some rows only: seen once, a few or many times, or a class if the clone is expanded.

cdr3_nt: TGTGCCTGGGCCGGGACAGGGCCGAACTATGGCTACACCTTC
cdr3_aa: CAWAGTGPNYGYTF
clone_size: -
v_call: TRBV30
d_call: TRBD1
j_call: TRBJ1-2

cdr3_nt: TGTGCCAGTAGTATGAGGGATCCCTACAATGAGCAGTTCTTC
cdr3_aa: CASSMRDPYNEQFF
clone_size: -
v_call: TRBV19
d_call: -
j_call: TRBJ2-1

cdr3_nt: TGTGCCTGGACTCGGGACTACCAAGAGACCCAGTACTTC
cdr3_aa: CAWTRDYQETQYF
clone_size: -
v_call: TRBV30
d_call: -
j_call: TRBJ2-5

cdr3_nt: TGCGCCAGCAGCTTGTCGTCAGGTTCAAACTATGGCTACACCTTC
cdr3_aa: CASSLSSGSNYGYTF
clone_size: -
v_call: TRBV5-1
d_call: -
j_call: TRBJ1-2

cdr3_nt: TGTGCCAGCAGCTTGCTCATCAGGGGGCACGAGCAGTACTTC
cdr3_aa: CASSLLIRGHEQYF
clone_size: -
v_call: TRBV5-6
d_call: TRBD1
j_call: TRBJ2-7

cdr3_nt: TGTGCCAGCAGGGGACAGGGGGAGTGGGAGCAGTTCTTC
cdr3_aa: CASRGQGEWEQFF
clone_size: -
v_call: TRBV6-1
d_call: TRBD1
j_call: TRBJ2-1

cdr3_nt: TGCGCCAGGCCGCGGAGGACTAGCGGGTCGAGAGAGACCCAGTACTTC
cdr3_aa: CARPRRTSGSRETQYF
clone_size: few
v_call: TRBV4-1
d_call: TRBD2
j_call: TRBJ2-5

cdr3_nt: TGCAGCGCCGGGACTAGCGGGAGCTCCTACAATGAGCAGTTCTTC
cdr3_aa: CSAGTSGSSYNEQFF
clone_size: -
v_call: TRBV29-1
d_call: TRBD2
j_call: TRBJ2-1

cdr3_nt: TGTGCCAGCAGTTTCGCGGGAGGGCCCCCCTACGAGCAGTACTTC
cdr3_aa: CASSFAGGPPYEQYF
clone_size: -
v_call: TRBV27
d_call: TRBD2
j_call: TRBJ2-7

cdr3_nt: TGTGCCAGCAGCTTAGAGGCGGGACAGCTTCACGGAAACACCATATATTTT
cdr3_aa: CASSLEAGQLHGNTIYF
clone_size: -
v_call: TRBV7-2
d_call: TRBD1
j_call: TRBJ1-3

cdr3_nt: TGTGCTAGCTCAGAAAACACTGAAGCTTTCTTT
cdr3_aa: CASSENTEAFF
clone_size: -
v_call: TRBV12-5
d_call: -
j_call: TRBJ1-1

cdr3_nt: TGTGCTAGCAGCCCCCGAGCGGGGGGTTTATCACTTTCCTACAATGAGCAGTTCTTC
cdr3_aa: CASSPRAGGLSLSYNEQFF
clone_size: -
v_call: TRBV7-7
d_call: TRBD2
j_call: TRBJ2-1

cdr3_nt: TGTGCCAGCAGCTTAGCTCGGACAGGGGGCACGAATGAGCAGTTCTTC
cdr3_aa: CASSLARTGGTNEQFF
clone_size: -
v_call: TRBV7-2
d_call: TRBD1
j_call: TRBJ2-1

cdr3_nt: TGTGCCAGCAGCTTATTGAGGGGAGGCGGCGCTGAAGCTTTCTTT
cdr3_aa: CASSLLRGGGAEAFF
clone_size: -
v_call: TRBV7-9
d_call: -
j_call: TRBJ1-1

cdr3_nt: TGTGCCAGCAGCTTACTTCGTACAACTAGCAATCAGCCCCAGCATTTT
cdr3_aa: CASSLLRTTSNQPQHF
clone_size: -
v_call: TRBV7-8
d_call: -
j_call: TRBJ1-5

cdr3_nt: TGTGCCAGCAGTCTTGCCGGGACTAGCGGGAGCGATACGCAGTATTTT
cdr3_aa: CASSLAGTSGSDTQYF
clone_size: -
v_call: TRBV27
d_call: TRBD2
j_call: TRBJ2-3

cdr3_nt: TGTGCCAGCAGTGAATTTGTTGGAGGCACAGATACGCAGTATTTT
cdr3_aa: CASSEFVGGTDTQYF
clone_size: once
v_call: TRBV25-1
d_call: -
j_call: TRBJ2-3

cdr3_nt: TGTGCCAGCAGCTTCGCACTGGCGGCCTACGAGCAGTACTTC
cdr3_aa: CASSFALAAYEQYF
clone_size: -
v_call: TRBV7-8
d_call: -
j_call: TRBJ2-7

cdr3_nt: TGTGCCTGGAACGAAGGGACTAGCACGGTCAATGAGCAGTTCTTC
cdr3_aa: CAWNEGTSTVNEQFF
clone_size: -
v_call: TRBV30
d_call: TRBD2
j_call: TRBJ2-1

cdr3_nt: TGTGCCAGCAAATCGGGAGGGACAGATACGCAGTATTTT
cdr3_aa: CASKSGGTDTQYF
clone_size: -
v_call: TRBV27
d_call: TRBD2
j_call: TRBJ2-3

cdr3_nt: TGTGCCAGCACCAACCCAGGGGTCTACGAGCAGTACTTC
cdr3_aa: CASTNPGVYEQYF
clone_size: -
v_call: TRBV6-1
d_call: -
j_call: TRBJ2-7

cdr3_nt: TGTGCCTGGACCCGTAGGACAGGGGCCCAAAACATTCAGTACTTC
cdr3_aa: CAWTRRTGAQNIQYF
clone_size: few
v_call: TRBV30
d_call: TRBD1
j_call: TRBJ2-4

cdr3_nt: TGTGCCAGCAGCCCCAGGGCAGGCCAAGAGACCCAGTACTTC
cdr3_aa: CASSPRAGQETQYF
clone_size: once
v_call: TRBV7-9
d_call: -
j_call: TRBJ2-5

cdr3_nt: TGTGCCAGCAGCGTAGACGCTATGAACACTGAAGCTTTCTTT
cdr3_aa: CASSVDAMNTEAFF
clone_size: -
v_call: TRBV9
d_call: -
j_call: TRBJ1-1

cdr3_nt: TGTGCCAGTACCCCGGGGGGAGGAAACACCATATATTTT
cdr3_aa: CASTPGGGNTIYF
clone_size: -
v_call: TRBV19
d_call: -
j_call: TRBJ1-3

cdr3_nt: TGTGCCAGCAGCCCTCGCCCGGGGGCTGAAGCTTTCTTT
cdr3_aa: CASSPRPGAEAFF
clone_size: -
v_call: TRBV5-8
d_call: -
j_call: TRBJ1-1

cdr3_nt: TGTGCCACCAGCAGTGGACAGGGGGGATCCTACGAGCAGTACTTC
cdr3_aa: CATSSGQGGSYEQYF
clone_size: -
v_call: TRBV15
d_call: TRBD1
j_call: TRBJ2-7

cdr3_nt: TGCGCCAGCAGCTCGGGACTAGCGGGGGGGCGGAAGAACACAGATACGCAGTATTTT
cdr3_aa: CASSSGLAGGRKNTDTQYF
clone_size: -
v_call: TRBV5-1
d_call: TRBD2
j_call: TRBJ2-3

cdr3_nt: TGTGCCAGCAGCCAAGAGAGACAGGGATCCTACGAGCAGTACTTC
cdr3_aa: CASSQERQGSYEQYF
clone_size: -
v_call: TRBV14
d_call: TRBD1
j_call: TRBJ2-7

cdr3_nt: TGCGCCAGCAGCCAAGATCCGGGGGTAAGCACAGATACGCAGTATTTT
cdr3_aa: CASSQDPGVSTDTQYF
clone_size: -
v_call: TRBV4-1
d_call: -
j_call: TRBJ2-3

cdr3_nt: TGCGCCAGCAGCTTAATACTAGCAACTCAAGAGACCCAGTACTTC
cdr3_aa: CASSLILATQETQYF
clone_size: -
v_call: TRBV5-1
d_call: -
j_call: TRBJ2-5

cdr3_nt: TGTGCCAGTAGTTACCCGGGACTAGCGGGAGTTGAGCAGTTCTTC
cdr3_aa: CASSYPGLAGVEQFF
clone_size: -
v_call: TRBV19
d_call: TRBD2
j_call: TRBJ2-1

cdr3_nt: TGCGCCAGCAGCTTGGGAGCGGGGACCACCGGGGAGCTGTTTTTT
cdr3_aa: CASSLGAGTTGELFF
clone_size: -
v_call: TRBV5-1
d_call: TRBD2
j_call: TRBJ2-2

cdr3_nt: TGCGCCAGCAGCCAAGAGAAACCTAGCGGGGGCTACGAGCAGTACTTC
cdr3_aa: CASSQEKPSGGYEQYF
clone_size: -
v_call: TRBV4-1
d_call: TRBD2
j_call: TRBJ2-7

cdr3_nt: TGTGCCAGCAGTCCGACAGGGAACACTGAAGCTTTCTTT
cdr3_aa: CASSPTGNTEAFF
clone_size: -
v_call: TRBV6-5
d_call: -
j_call: TRBJ1-1

cdr3_nt: TGCGCCAGCAGCCAAGATAGGTGGGGGGGGCCCAACCAAGAGACCCAGTACTTC
cdr3_aa: CASSQDRWGGPNQETQYF
clone_size: few
v_call: TRBV4-3
d_call: -
j_call: TRBJ2-5

cdr3_nt: TGTGCCAGCAGCTACCGAGCGGGAGTCACAGATACGCAGTATTTT
cdr3_aa: CASSYRAGVTDTQYF
clone_size: few
v_call: TRBV7-2
d_call: TRBD2
j_call: TRBJ2-3

cdr3_nt: TGTGCCAGCAGCGCAGGACAGGGAAACTACAATGAGCAGTTCTTC
cdr3_aa: CASSAGQGNYNEQFF
clone_size: -
v_call: TRBV9
d_call: TRBD1
j_call: TRBJ2-1

cdr3_nt: TGTGCCAGCAGCCGCGGTGACAACACCGGGGAGCTGTTTTTT
cdr3_aa: CASSRGDNTGELFF
clone_size: -
v_call: TRBV9
d_call: -
j_call: TRBJ2-2

cdr3_nt: TGTGCCACCAGCAGAGACCGGACAGGGGCGACCCAGTACTTC
cdr3_aa: CATSRDRTGATQYF
clone_size: once
v_call: TRBV15
d_call: TRBD1
j_call: TRBJ2-5

cdr3_nt: TGCGCCAGCAGCCAAGACAGGGAGGCCCAGTACTTC
cdr3_aa: CASSQDREAQYF
clone_size: -
v_call: TRBV4-1
d_call: -
j_call: TRBJ2-5

cdr3_nt: TGTGCCAGCAGCGAACAGGGGGCCCCCCTCGAGCAGTACTTC
cdr3_aa: CASSEQGAPLEQYF
clone_size: once
v_call: TRBV7-9
d_call: TRBD1
j_call: TRBJ2-7

cdr3_nt: TGTGCCAGCTCACCATCGCTAACTAACTATGGCTACACCTTC
cdr3_aa: CASSPSLTNYGYTF
clone_size: -
v_call: TRBV18
d_call: -
j_call: TRBJ1-2

cdr3_nt: TGTGCCTGGGGCACCGGGACAGAGAGGGCCCAGTACTTC
cdr3_aa: CAWGTGTERAQYF
clone_size: -
v_call: TRBV30
d_call: TRBD1
j_call: TRBJ2-5

cdr3_nt: TGTGCCAGCTCACCTACAGGAGATAATTCACCCCTCCACTTT
cdr3_aa: CASSPTGDNSPLHF
clone_size: -
v_call: TRBV18
d_call: -
j_call: TRBJ1-6

cdr3_nt: TGTGCCAGCAGCTTGAATGGACAGGGCCTCCTGGATGAGCAGTTCTTC
cdr3_aa: CASSLNGQGLLDEQFF
clone_size: once
v_call: TRBV5-6
d_call: TRBD1
j_call: TRBJ2-1

cdr3_nt: TGTGCCAGCAGCCAACCCGGTCAGGCGGGAACCGGGGAGCTGTTTTTT
cdr3_aa: CASSQPGQAGTGELFF
clone_size: -
v_call: TRBV5-4
d_call: -
j_call: TRBJ2-2

cdr3_nt: TGTGCCACCAACCCGGGACAGTTTTTTTCCTACGAGCAGTACTTC
cdr3_aa: CATNPGQFFSYEQYF
clone_size: -
v_call: TRBV2
d_call: TRBD1
j_call: TRBJ2-7

cdr3_nt: TGTGCCAGCAGCTTAGACGGGAGCACAGATACGCAGTATTTT
cdr3_aa: CASSLDGSTDTQYF
clone_size: -
v_call: TRBV11-3
d_call: -
j_call: TRBJ2-3

cdr3_nt: TGTGCCAGCAGCCAATCGATGGGGGGCACTGAAGCTTTCTTT
cdr3_aa: CASSQSMGGTEAFF
clone_size: -
v_call: TRBV9
d_call: -
j_call: TRBJ1-1

cdr3_nt: TGCGCCAGCAGCCTCCCGACTACCAGGAATGAGCAGTTCTTC
cdr3_aa: CASSLPTTRNEQFF
clone_size: -
v_call: TRBV4-1
d_call: -
j_call: TRBJ2-1

cdr3_nt: TGTGCCAGCTCAACAGGGGGACTCTCCTACAATGAGCAGTTCTTC
cdr3_aa: CASSTGGLSYNEQFF
clone_size: -
v_call: TRBV2
d_call: TRBD1
j_call: TRBJ2-1

cdr3_nt: TGTGCCTGGATGCGGGGAGATAATGAAAAACTGTTTTTT
cdr3_aa: CAWMRGDNEKLFF
clone_size: -
v_call: TRBV30
d_call: -
j_call: TRBJ1-4